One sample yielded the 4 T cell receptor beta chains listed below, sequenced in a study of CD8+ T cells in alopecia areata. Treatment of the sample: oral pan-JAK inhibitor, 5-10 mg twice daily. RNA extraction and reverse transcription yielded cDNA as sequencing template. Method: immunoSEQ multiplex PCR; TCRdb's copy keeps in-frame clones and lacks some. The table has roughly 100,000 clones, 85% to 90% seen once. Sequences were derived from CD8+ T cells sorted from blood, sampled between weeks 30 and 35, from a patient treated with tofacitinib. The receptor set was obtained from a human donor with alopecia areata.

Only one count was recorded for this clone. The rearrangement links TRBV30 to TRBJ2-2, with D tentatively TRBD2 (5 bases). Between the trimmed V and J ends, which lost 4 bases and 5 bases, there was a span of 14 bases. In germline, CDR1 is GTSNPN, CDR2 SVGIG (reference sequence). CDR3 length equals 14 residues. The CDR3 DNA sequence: TGTGCCTGGACCGACGGGCCGGGGACCGGGGAGCTGTTTTTT. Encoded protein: CAWTDGPGTGELFF.

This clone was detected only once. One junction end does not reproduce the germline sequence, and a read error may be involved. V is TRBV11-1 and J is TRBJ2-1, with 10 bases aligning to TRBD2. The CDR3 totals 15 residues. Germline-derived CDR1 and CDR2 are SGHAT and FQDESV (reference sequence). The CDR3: CASSLVLAGSDEQFF. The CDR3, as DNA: TGTGCCAGCAGTTTAGTACTAGCGGGAAGCGATGAGCAGTTCTTC.

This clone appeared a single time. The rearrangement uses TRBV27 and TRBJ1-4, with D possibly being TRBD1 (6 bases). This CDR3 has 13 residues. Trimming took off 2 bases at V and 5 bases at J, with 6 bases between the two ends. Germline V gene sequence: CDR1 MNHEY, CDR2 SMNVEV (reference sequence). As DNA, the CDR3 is TGTGCCAGCAGTTTAAGGGGGAATGAAAAACTGTTTTTT. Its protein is CASSLRGNEKLFF.

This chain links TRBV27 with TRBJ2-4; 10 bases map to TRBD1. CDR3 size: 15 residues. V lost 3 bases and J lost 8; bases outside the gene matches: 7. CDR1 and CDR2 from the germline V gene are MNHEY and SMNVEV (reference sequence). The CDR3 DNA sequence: TGTGCCAGCAGTTTTTATGGGACAGGGGAAGACATTCAGTACTTC. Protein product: CASSFYGTGEDIQYF.